This is a list of T cell receptor beta chains from one sample in a study of shared clonotypes between healthy human individuals. This table comes from immunoSEQ multiplex PCR, and its TCRdb copy is limited to in-frame clones, with some not included. Of millions of clones detected, roughly 93% appear once; the ten largest clones hold roughly 0.36%. Material: naive CD4+ T cells from PBMCs. Receptor source: a man aged 18 to 30 in good health. Some clones in this sample may be carry-over from other donors' samples. Both conserved end residues are part of each CDR3. Fields, in order: CDR3 protein, CDR3 DNA, clone size, D gene, J gene, V gene. The D gene is left open where the match is weak. Rows give clone size only sometimes, using once, few, many, or a class for an expanded clone.

CDR3aa: CASSDATSGKRADTQYF
CDR3nt: TGTGCCAGCAGTGATGCGACTAGCGGGAAAAGGGCAGATACGCAGTATTTT
abundance: .
d_gene: TRBD2
j_gene: TRBJ2-3
v_gene: TRBV25-1

CDR3aa: CASSEGGSLLGRPQHF
CDR3nt: TGTGCCAGCAGTGAAGGGGGCAGCCTATTGGGGCGGCCCCAGCATTTT
abundance: .
d_gene: .
j_gene: TRBJ1-5
v_gene: TRBV2

CDR3aa: CASSLADSYSEPSYEQYF
CDR3nt: TGCGCCAGCAGCTTGGCGGATTCCTACTCAGAACCTTCCTACGAGCAGTACTTC
abundance: .
d_gene: .
j_gene: TRBJ2-7
v_gene: TRBV5-1

CDR3aa: CASSFNRVGYTF
CDR3nt: TGTGCCAGCAGCTTCAACAGGGTTGGCTACACCTTC
abundance: .
d_gene: .
j_gene: TRBJ1-2
v_gene: TRBV7-9

CDR3aa: CASSWTTGGSNEQYF
CDR3nt: TGTGCCAGCAGCTGGACGACAGGGGGCTCTAACGAGCAGTACTTC
abundance: .
d_gene: TRBD1
j_gene: TRBJ2-7
v_gene: TRBV7-9

CDR3aa: CASSQEGGLSGITDTQYF
CDR3nt: TGCGCCAGCAGCCAAGAAGGGGGACTGAGCGGTATCACAGATACGCAGTATTTT
abundance: .
d_gene: .
j_gene: TRBJ2-3
v_gene: TRBV4-1

CDR3aa: CASSHSGTGGYKTDTQYF
CDR3nt: TGTGCCAGCTCACACTCCGGGACAGGGGGCTATAAGACAGATACGCAGTATTTT
abundance: .
d_gene: TRBD1
j_gene: TRBJ2-3
v_gene: TRBV18

CDR3aa: CASSQRDGPYGYTF
CDR3nt: TGTGCCAGCAGCCAACGGGACGGACCCTATGGCTACACCTTC
abundance: .
d_gene: .
j_gene: TRBJ1-2
v_gene: TRBV14

CDR3aa: CASSLAPGQRDTQYF
CDR3nt: TGTGCCAGCAGCTTGGCCCCGGGACAGCGAGATACGCAGTATTTT
abundance: .
d_gene: TRBD1
j_gene: TRBJ2-3
v_gene: TRBV5-4

CDR3aa: CASSLGVAGVPFF
CDR3nt: TGTGCCAGCAGCTTAGGGGTAGCGGGAGTTCCGTTCTTC
abundance: .
d_gene: TRBD2
j_gene: TRBJ2-1
v_gene: TRBV7-2

CDR3aa: CASSREERQYF
CDR3nt: TGTGCCAGCAGCCGAGAGGAGAGGCAGTACTTC
abundance: once
d_gene: .
j_gene: TRBJ2-7
v_gene: TRBV7-8

CDR3aa: CASSRRGADYNEQFF
CDR3nt: TGCGCCAGCAGCCGAAGGGGGGCGGACTACAATGAGCAGTTCTTC
abundance: .
d_gene: .
j_gene: TRBJ2-1
v_gene: TRBV4-3

CDR3aa: CASSSRPSSGSTDTQYF
CDR3nt: TGTGCCAGCAGCTCCCGTCCGTCTAGCGGGAGTACAGATACGCAGTATTTT
abundance: .
d_gene: TRBD2
j_gene: TRBJ2-3
v_gene: TRBV7-9

CDR3aa: CASRIGTSSGYTF
CDR3nt: TGTGCCAGCAGAATAGGGACTTCCTCTGGCTACACCTTC
abundance: .
d_gene: .
j_gene: TRBJ1-2
v_gene: TRBV6-1

CDR3aa: CSVGWMETSPHNEQFF
CDR3nt: TGCAGCGTTGGGTGGATGGAGACTAGTCCTCACAATGAGCAGTTCTTC
abundance: .
d_gene: .
j_gene: TRBJ2-1
v_gene: TRBV29-1

CDR3aa: CASRGQEPYEQYF
CDR3nt: TGTGCCAGCAGGGGACAGGAACCCTACGAGCAGTACTTC
abundance: .
d_gene: TRBD1
j_gene: TRBJ2-7
v_gene: TRBV2

CDR3aa: CASSLYSEAFF
CDR3nt: TGTGCCAGCAGTTTGTATTCTGAAGCTTTCTTT
abundance: .
d_gene: .
j_gene: TRBJ1-1
v_gene: TRBV28

CDR3aa: CASRKVSTDTQYF
CDR3nt: TGTGCCAGCAGGAAGGTTAGCACAGATACGCAGTATTTT
abundance: .
d_gene: .
j_gene: TRBJ2-3
v_gene: TRBV28

CDR3aa: CAISAGGGLSTDTQYF
CDR3nt: TGTGCCATCAGCGCCGGAGGGGGCCTTAGCACAGATACGCAGTATTTT
abundance: .
d_gene: .
j_gene: TRBJ2-3
v_gene: TRBV10-3

CDR3aa: CASSEHRDSSEKLFF
CDR3nt: TGTGCCAGCAGTGAGCACCGGGACAGCAGCGAAAAACTGTTTTTT
abundance: .
d_gene: TRBD1
j_gene: TRBJ1-4
v_gene: TRBV6-1

CDR3aa: CASRLGQVYEQYF
CDR3nt: TGTGCCAGCAGACTAGGGCAGGTCTACGAGCAGTACTTC
abundance: .
d_gene: .
j_gene: TRBJ2-7
v_gene: TRBV28

CDR3aa: CASQWGMNTEAFF
CDR3nt: TGTGCCAGCCAATGGGGGATGAACACTGAAGCTTTCTTT
abundance: few
d_gene: .
j_gene: TRBJ1-1
v_gene: TRBV14

CDR3aa: CASSQGGGYGYTF
CDR3nt: TGTGCCAGCAGCCAAGGAGGCGGGTATGGCTACACCTTC
abundance: few
d_gene: .
j_gene: TRBJ1-2
v_gene: TRBV4-2

CDR3aa: CASSSFGGPGNTEAFF
CDR3nt: TGTGCCAGCAGCTCCTTTGGGGGTCCGGGGAACACTGAAGCTTTCTTT
abundance: .
d_gene: .
j_gene: TRBJ1-1
v_gene: TRBV7-9